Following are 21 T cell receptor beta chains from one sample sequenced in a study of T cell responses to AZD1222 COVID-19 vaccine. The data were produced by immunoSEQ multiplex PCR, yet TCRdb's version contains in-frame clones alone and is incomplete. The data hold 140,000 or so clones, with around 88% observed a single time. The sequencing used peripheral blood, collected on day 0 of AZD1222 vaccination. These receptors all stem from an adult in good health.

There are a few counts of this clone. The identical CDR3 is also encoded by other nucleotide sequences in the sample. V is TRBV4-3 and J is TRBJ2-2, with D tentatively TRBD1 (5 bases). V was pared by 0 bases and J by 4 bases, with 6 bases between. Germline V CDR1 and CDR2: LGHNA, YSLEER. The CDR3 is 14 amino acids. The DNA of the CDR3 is TGCGCCAGCAGCCAAGATAGGGGCACCGGGGAGCTGTTTTTT. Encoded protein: CASSQDRGTGELFF.

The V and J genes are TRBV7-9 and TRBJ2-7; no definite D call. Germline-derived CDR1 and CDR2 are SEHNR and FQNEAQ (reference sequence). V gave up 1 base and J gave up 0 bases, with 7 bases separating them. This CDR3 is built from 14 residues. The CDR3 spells CASSLGRNSYEQYF. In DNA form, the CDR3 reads TGTGCCAGCAGCTTAGGAAGAAACTCCTACGAGCAGTACTTC.

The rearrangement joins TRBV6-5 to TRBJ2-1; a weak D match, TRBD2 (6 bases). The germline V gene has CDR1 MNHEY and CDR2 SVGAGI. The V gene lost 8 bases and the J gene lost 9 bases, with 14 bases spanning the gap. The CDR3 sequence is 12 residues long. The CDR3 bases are TGTGCCAGCGGAGGAGGGTCGGCTGAGCAGTTCTTC. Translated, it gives CASGGGSAEQFF.

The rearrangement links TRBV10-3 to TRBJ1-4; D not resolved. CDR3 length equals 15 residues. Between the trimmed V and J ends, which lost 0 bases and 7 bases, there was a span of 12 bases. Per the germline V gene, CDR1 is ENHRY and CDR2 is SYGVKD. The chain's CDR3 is CAISESGPSGEKLFF. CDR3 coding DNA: TGTGCCATCAGTGAGTCCGGCCCTAGCGGTGAAAAACTGTTTTTT.

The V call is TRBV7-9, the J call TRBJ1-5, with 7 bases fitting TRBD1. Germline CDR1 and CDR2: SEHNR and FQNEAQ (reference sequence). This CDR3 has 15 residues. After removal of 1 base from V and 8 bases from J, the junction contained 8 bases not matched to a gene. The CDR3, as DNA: TGTGCCAGCAGCTTAGGGACAGGATTTGGTAAGCCCCAGCATTTT. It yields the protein CASSLGTGFGKPQHF.

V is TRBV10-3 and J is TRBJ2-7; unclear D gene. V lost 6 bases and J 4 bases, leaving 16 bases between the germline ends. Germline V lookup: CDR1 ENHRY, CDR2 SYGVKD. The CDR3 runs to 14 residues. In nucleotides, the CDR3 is TGTGCCATCAGGACAACAATGGCTGAATACGAGCAGTACTTC. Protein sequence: CAIRTTMAEYEQYF.

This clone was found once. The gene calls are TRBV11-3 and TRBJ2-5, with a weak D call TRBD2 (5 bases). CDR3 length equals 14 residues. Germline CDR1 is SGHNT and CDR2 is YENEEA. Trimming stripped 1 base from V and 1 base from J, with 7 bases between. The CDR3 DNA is TGTGCCAGCAGCTTAGGGGCGGGCCAAGAGACCCAGTACTTC. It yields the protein CASSLGAGQETQYF.

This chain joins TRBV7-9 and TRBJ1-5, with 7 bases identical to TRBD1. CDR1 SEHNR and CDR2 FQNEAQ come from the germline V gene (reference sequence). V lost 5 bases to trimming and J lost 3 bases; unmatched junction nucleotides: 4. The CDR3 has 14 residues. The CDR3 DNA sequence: TGTGCCAGCAGCCCGGGACAGCCCAATCAGCCCCAGCATTTT. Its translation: CASSPGQPNQPQHF.

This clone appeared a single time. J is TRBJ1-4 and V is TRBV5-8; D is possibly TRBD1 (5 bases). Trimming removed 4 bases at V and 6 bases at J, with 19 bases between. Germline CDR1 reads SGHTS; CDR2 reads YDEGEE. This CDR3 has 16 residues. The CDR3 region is CASSGERGTGDEKLFF. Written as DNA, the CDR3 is TGTGCCAGCAGCGGAGAGAGGGGAACGGGGGATGAAAAACTGTTTTTT.

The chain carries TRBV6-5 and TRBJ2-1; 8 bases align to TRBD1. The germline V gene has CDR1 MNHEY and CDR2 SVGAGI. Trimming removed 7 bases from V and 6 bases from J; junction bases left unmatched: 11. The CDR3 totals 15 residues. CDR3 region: CASNIGTGPFNEQFF. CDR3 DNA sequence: TGTGCCAGCAATATAGGGACAGGTCCGTTCAATGAGCAGTTCTTC.

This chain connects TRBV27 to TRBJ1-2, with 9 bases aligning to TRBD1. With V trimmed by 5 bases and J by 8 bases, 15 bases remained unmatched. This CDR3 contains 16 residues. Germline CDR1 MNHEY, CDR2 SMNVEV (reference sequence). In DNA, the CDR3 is TGTGCCAGCAGTCGTAACTGGGACAGGGCCTTAGGGGGCTACACCTTC. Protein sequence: CASSRNWDRALGGYTF.

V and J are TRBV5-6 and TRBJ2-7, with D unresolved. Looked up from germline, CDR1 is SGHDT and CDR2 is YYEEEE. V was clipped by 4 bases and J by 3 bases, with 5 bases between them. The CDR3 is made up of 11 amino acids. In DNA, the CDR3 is TGTGCCAGCAGCCTGTACTACGAGCAGTACTTC. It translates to CASSLYYEQYF.

The CDR3 here is CASSLAKILADHYNEQFF. DNA of the CDR3: TGTGCCAGCAGCTTAGCGAAAATTCTAGCGGATCACTACAATGAGCAGTTCTTC. The chain carries TRBV7-6 and TRBJ2-1, with 7 bases fitting TRBD2. The V segment lost 0 bases and the J segment 3 bases; nucleotides outside the gene matches: 11. Looked up from germline, CDR1 is SGHVS and CDR2 is FNYEAQ. This CDR3 has 18 amino acids.

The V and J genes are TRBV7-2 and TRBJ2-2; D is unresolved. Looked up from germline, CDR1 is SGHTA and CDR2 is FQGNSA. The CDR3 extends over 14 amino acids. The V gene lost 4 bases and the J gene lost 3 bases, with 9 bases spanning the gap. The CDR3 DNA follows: TGTGCCAGCAGCTCAACAAGAGACACCGGGGAGCTGTTTTTT. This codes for CASSSTRDTGELFF.

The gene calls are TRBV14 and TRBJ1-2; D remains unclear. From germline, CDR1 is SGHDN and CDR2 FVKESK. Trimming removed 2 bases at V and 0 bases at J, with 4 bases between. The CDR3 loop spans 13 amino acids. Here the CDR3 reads CASSQWTNYGYTF. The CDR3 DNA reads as TGTGCCAGCAGCCAATGGACTAACTATGGCTACACCTTC.

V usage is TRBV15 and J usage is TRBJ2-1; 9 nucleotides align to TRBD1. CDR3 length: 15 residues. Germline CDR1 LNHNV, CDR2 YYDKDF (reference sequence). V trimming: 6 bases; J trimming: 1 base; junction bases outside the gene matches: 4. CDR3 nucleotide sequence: TGTGCCACCAGTACAGGGGGCGCTTCCTACAATGAGCAGTTCTTC. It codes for CATSTGGASYNEQFF.

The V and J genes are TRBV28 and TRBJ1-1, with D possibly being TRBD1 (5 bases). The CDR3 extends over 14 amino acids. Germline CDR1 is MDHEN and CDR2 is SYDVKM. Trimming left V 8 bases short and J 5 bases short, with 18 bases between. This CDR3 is CASHPRSWGTEAFF. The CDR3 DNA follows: TGTGCCAGCCACCCCAGGTCCTGGGGGACTGAAGCTTTCTTT.

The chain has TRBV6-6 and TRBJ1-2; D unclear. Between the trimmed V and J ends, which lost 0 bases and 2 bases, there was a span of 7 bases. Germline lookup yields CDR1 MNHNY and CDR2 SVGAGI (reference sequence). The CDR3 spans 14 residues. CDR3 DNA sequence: TGTGCCAGCAGTTACTCTGTAGGGAACTATGGCTACACCTTC. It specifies CASSYSVGNYGYTF.

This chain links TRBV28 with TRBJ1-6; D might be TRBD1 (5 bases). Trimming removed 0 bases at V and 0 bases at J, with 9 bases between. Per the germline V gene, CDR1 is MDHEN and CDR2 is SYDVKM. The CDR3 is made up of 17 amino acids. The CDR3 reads CASSLWEGSSYNSPLHF. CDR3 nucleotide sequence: TGTGCCAGCAGTTTATGGGAGGGGAGCTCCTATAATTCACCCCTCCACTTT.

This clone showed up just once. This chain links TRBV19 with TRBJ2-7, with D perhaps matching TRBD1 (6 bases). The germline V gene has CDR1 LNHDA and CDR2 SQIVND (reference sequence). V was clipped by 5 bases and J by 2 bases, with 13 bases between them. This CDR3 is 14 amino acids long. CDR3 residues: CASSSSGATYEQYF. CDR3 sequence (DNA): TGTGCCAGTAGTTCCTCAGGGGCTACCTACGAGCAGTACTTC.

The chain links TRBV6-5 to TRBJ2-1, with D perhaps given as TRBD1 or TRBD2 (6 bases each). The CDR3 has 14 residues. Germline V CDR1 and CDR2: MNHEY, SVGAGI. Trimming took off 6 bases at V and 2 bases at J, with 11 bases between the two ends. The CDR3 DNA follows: TGTGCCAGCAGCCCAGGGGAGGCCTACAATGAGCAGTTCTTC. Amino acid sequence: CASSPGEAYNEQFF.